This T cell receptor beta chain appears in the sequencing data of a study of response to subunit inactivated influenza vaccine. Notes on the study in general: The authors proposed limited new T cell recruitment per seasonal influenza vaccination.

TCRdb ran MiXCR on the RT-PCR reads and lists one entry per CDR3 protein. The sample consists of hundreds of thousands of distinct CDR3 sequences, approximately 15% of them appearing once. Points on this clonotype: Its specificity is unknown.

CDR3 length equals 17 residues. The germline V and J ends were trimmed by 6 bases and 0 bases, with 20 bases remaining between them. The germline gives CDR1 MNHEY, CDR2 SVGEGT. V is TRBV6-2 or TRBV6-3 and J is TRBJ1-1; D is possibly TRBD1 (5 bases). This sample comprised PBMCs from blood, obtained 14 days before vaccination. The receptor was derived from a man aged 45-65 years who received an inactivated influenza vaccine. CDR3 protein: CASSPLGGTAMNTEAFF. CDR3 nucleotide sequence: TGTGCCAGCAGCCCTCTCGGCGGGACGGCTATGAACACTGAAGCTTTCTTT.